The 20 T cell receptor beta chains presented below share a single source sample, sequenced in a study of shared T cell receptors in the human thymus (dated by TCRdb to the early 2020s). Libraries came from the immunoSEQ multiplex PCR assay. Held by TCRdb, this immuneACCESS table contains in-frame sequences only and omits some clones. Under half of the omission traces to an unresolved V gene where checked; the cause of the rest is unknown. In all, the sample holds about 380,000 clones, and 95% of those were seen once. Jointly, the top ten make up 0.015% to 0.02% of the sample. Sample: thymocytes. The receptors were sampled from a human donor.

The CDR3 sequence: CAWSVSGAGKAFF. In DNA, the CDR3 is TGTGCCTGGAGCGTCTCGGGGGCGGGAAAAGCTTTCTTT. The chain has TRBV30 and TRBJ1-1; D perhaps matches TRBD1 (6 bases). Between the trimmed V and J ends, which lost 3 bases and 9 bases, there was a span of 17 bases. The germline CDR1 and CDR2 sequences are GTSNPN and SVGIG (reference sequence). The CDR3 totals 13 residues.

About this clone: At the DNA level, this CDR3 is encoded by other sequences in the same sample as well. The rearrangement uses TRBV7-9 and TRBJ2-7; 7 bases agree with TRBD1. Germline V gives CDR1 SEHNR, CDR2 FQNEAQ (reference sequence). The CDR3 consists of 16 residues. Trimming at V came to 2 bases and at J to 2 bases, leaving 9 bases not matched to a gene. The CDR3 sequence: CASSLHPGQITYEQYF. Written as DNA, the CDR3 is TGTGCCAGCAGCTTACACCCGGGACAGATAACCTACGAGCAGTACTTC.

The rearrangement joins TRBV5-1 to TRBJ2-7; TRBD2 matches at 13 bases. The germline V gene encodes CDR1 SGHRS and CDR2 YFSETQ. V gave up 4 bases and J gave up 1 base; unmatched junction bases: 14. The CDR3 length is 19 residues. Here the CDR3 DNA reads TGCGCCAGCAGCCCCCCGGGACTAGCGGGACGTCTGACTTCCTACGAGCAGTACTTC. It specifies CASSPPGLAGRLTSYEQYF.

CDR3: CATSRGTGLSYEQYF. CDR3 sequence (DNA): TGTGCCACCAGCAGAGGGACAGGGCTCTCCTACGAGCAGTACTTC. The V and J genes are TRBV15 and TRBJ2-5; 8 bases agree with TRBD1. The J call may be wrong; the DNA end is better matched by TRBJ2-7. The germline gives CDR1 LNHNV, CDR2 YYDKDF (reference sequence). The CDR3 runs to 15 residues.

The J gene is TRBJ2-5, the V gene TRBV4-1; 13 bases fit TRBD2. The CDR3 runs 16 residues. Germline V lookup: CDR1 MGHRA, CDR2 YSYEKL. Trimming cost V 8 bases and J 5 bases; bases outside gene matches: 11. CDR3 nucleotides: TGCGCCAGCGGAACCGGGACTAGCGGGAATGGCGAGACCCAGTACTTC. Translated, it gives CASGTGTSGNGETQYF.

The rearrangement links TRBV11-2 to TRBJ2-1; D is possibly TRBD1 or TRBD2 (6 bases each). Between the trimmed V and J ends, which lost 5 bases and 1 base, there was a span of 18 bases. Germline loops: CDR1 SGHAT, CDR2 FQNNGV. This CDR3 spans 17 amino acids. Written as DNA, the CDR3 is TGTGCCAGCAGCCCTCGCGGAAGGGGGGCTTCCTACAATGAGCAGTTCTTC. This encodes CASSPRGRGASYNEQFF.

Here the CDR3 DNA reads TGTGCCAGCAGCCGCTCAGCGGGGGTTAGCAATCAGCCCCAGCATTTT. This translates into CASSRSAGVSNQPQHF. The V call is TRBV27, the J call TRBJ1-5; a weak D match, TRBD1 (5 bases). From germline, CDR1 is MNHEY and CDR2 SMNVEV (reference sequence). This CDR3 contains 16 residues. V was pared by 6 bases and J by 0 bases, with 15 bases between.

This clone has only one observation. This chain uses TRBV5-8 with TRBJ1-3; D uncertain. The CDR3 is 15 amino acids. Looked up from germline, CDR1 is SGHTS and CDR2 is YDEGEE. V was shortened by 5 bases and J by 0 bases, with 12 bases between the two germline ends. CDR3 bases: TGTGCCAGCAGGGGTGACGGAAGCTCTGGAAACACCATATATTTT. Its protein is CASRGDGSSGNTIYF.

The rearrangement links TRBV19 to TRBJ2-7; 9 positions match TRBD1. This CDR3 is 13 amino acids long. The junction had 7 bases not matched to a gene; V was cut back by 6 bases and J by 7 bases. CDR1 is LNHDA and CDR2 is SQIVND in the germline V gene (reference sequence). The CDR3 nucleotides read TGTGCCAGTAGGCGGGACAGGGATCGGGAGCAGTACTTC. This translates into CASRRDRDREQYF. Full variable domain (outside the CDR3, taken from reference TRBV19 and TRBJ2-7): DGGITQSPKYLFRKEGQNVTLSCEQNLNHDAMYWYRQDPGQGLRLIYYSQIVNDFQKGDIAEGYSVSREKKESFPLTVTSAQKNPTAFYLCASRRDRDREQYFGPGTRLTVT.

The J gene is TRBJ2-1, the V gene TRBV5-6; TRBD2 matches 7 bases. The CDR3 consists of 16 residues. J lost 0 bases, V lost 6 bases, and 9 bases had no gene match. Germline lookup yields CDR1 SGHDT and CDR2 YYEEEE. CDR3 amino acids: CASNSSGQISYNEQFF. The CDR3 DNA reads as TGTGCCAGCAACAGTAGCGGGCAGATCTCCTACAATGAGCAGTTCTTC.

CDR3 sequence: CAWSGRRPSTDTQYF. The CDR3 nucleotides are TGTGCCTGGAGTGGGAGGCGCCCTAGCACAGATACGCAGTATTTT. The V call is TRBV30, the J call TRBJ2-3, with a tentative D call TRBD2 (5 bases). Germline V CDR1 and CDR2: GTSNPN, SVGIG (reference sequence). Trimming pared 1 base from V and 0 bases from J, leaving 11 bases between. The length of the CDR3 is 15 residues.

This clone was detected only once. The chain couples TRBV6-5 to TRBJ2-7; weak D call: TRBD1 (7 bases). Trimming left V 5 bases short and J 0 bases short, with 14 bases between. This CDR3 is built from 15 residues. Germline assignment: CDR1 MNHEY and CDR2 SVGAGI. The CDR3 region is CASSQGDCPSYEQYF. The DNA for the CDR3 is TGTGCCAGCAGTCAGGGGGACTGCCCCTCCTACGAGCAGTACTTC.

The chain carries TRBV18 and TRBJ2-5, with 9 bases that match TRBD2. CDR1 and CDR2 from the germline V gene are KGHSH and LQKENI. With 6 bases clipped from V and 1 base from J, the junction kept 12 bases outside the gene matches. The CDR3 totals 17 residues. CDR3 sequence (DNA): TGTGCCAGCTCGACAGGGCACTCTAGCGGGATCCAAGAGACCCAGTACTTC. Its protein is CASSTGHSSGIQETQYF.

This chain joins TRBV9 and TRBJ1-1; a weak D match, TRBD1 (5 bases). CDR1 and CDR2 (germline): SGDLS, YYNGEE. This CDR3 spans 16 amino acids. Between the trimmed V and J ends, which lost 4 bases and 0 bases, there was a span of 16 bases. CDR3 DNA: TGTGCCAGCAGCCCCTGGGGGGAATGGATGAACACTGAAGCTTTCTTT. Protein product: CASSPWGEWMNTEAFF. The full variable domain, in which reference TRBV9 and TRBJ1-1 provide the parts outside the CDR3, is DSGVTQTPKHLITATGQRVTLRCSPRSGDLSVYWYQQSLDQGLQFLIQYYNGEERAKGNILERFSAQQFPDLHSELNLSSLELGDSALYFCASSPWGEWMNTEAFFGQGTRLTVV.

This chain connects TRBV7-3 to TRBJ2-1; 7 positions agree with TRBD2. CDR1 and CDR2 from the germline V gene are SGHTA and FQGTGA. There are 14 residues in the CDR3. V shed 5 bases, J shed 3 bases, and the junction held 4 bases outside the gene matches. CDR3 DNA: TGTGCCAGCAGCCGAAGCGGGAACTACAATGAGCAGTTCTTC. It is translated as CASSRSGNYNEQFF.

The chain combines TRBV30 with TRBJ2-7; 12 bases are shared with TRBD2. The CDR3 is 18 amino acids. V was clipped by 4 bases and J by 2 bases; unmatched bases: 15. Germline values: CDR1 GTSNPN, CDR2 SVGIG (reference sequence). The CDR3: CAWMWRASGRAETYEQYF. The CDR3 bases are TGTGCCTGGATGTGGAGAGCTAGCGGGAGGGCCGAAACCTACGAGCAGTACTTC.

The chain couples TRBV14 to TRBJ1-1; 8 nucleotides align to TRBD1. The ends lost 0 bases at V and 2 bases at J; junction bases unmatched: 11. The CDR3 covers 18 residues. CDR1 and CDR2 from the germline V gene are SGHDN and FVKESK. Here the CDR3 reads CASSQEEVPGGDNTEAFF. CDR3 bases: TGTGCCAGCAGCCAAGAAGAGGTCCCAGGGGGCGATAACACTGAAGCTTTCTTT. Full variable domain (rest looked up from reference TRBV14 and TRBJ1-1): EAGVTQFPSHSVIEKGQTVTLRCDPISGHDNLYWYRRVMGKEIKFLLHFVKESKQDESGMPNNRFLAERTGGTYSTLKVQPAELEDSGVYFCASSQEEVPGGDNTEAFFGQGTRLTVV.

This chain links TRBV28 with TRBJ1-2; TRBD1 matches at 7 bases. The J segment lost 4 bases and the V segment lost 6 bases, leaving 17 bases of the junction unmatched. The germline V gene encodes CDR1 MDHEN and CDR2 SYDVKM. This CDR3 spans 17 amino acids. CDR3 amino acids: CASSSVPSTGRSYGYTF. Here the CDR3 DNA reads TGTGCCAGCAGCTCCGTACCTTCGACAGGGAGGAGCTATGGCTACACCTTC.

The V gene is TRBV5-8, the J gene TRBJ2-5; D perhaps matches TRBD2 (6 bases). The CDR3 has 15 amino acids. Germline V gene lookup returns CDR1 SGHTS and CDR2 YDEGEE. V was cut by 2 bases and J by 5 bases, with 16 bases left in between. This CDR3 is CASSFEGLTRETQYF. In DNA form, the CDR3 reads TGTGCCAGCAGCTTCGAGGGACTCACCCGGGAGACCCAGTACTTC.

CDR3 region: CASSLPGQGPYTQYF. The CDR3 nucleotides are TGTGCCAGCAGTTTACCGGGACAGGGGCCCTATACGCAGTATTTT. V usage is TRBV27 and J usage is TRBJ2-3, with 10 bases that match TRBD1. This CDR3 has 15 amino acids. The V gene's germline CDR1 is MNHEY and CDR2 SMNVEV (reference sequence). V was clipped by 2 bases and J by 7 bases; unmatched bases: 6.